This T cell receptor beta chain was recorded in a study of blood T cells in healthy people across ages. The use of a sample-barcoded 5' primer and a J-beta primer mix characterized a second PCR of 7 to 11 cycles. TCRdb reprocessed the 5' RACE reads with MiXCR, giving one entry per CDR3 protein. The data hold roughly 1.9 million distinct CDR3 sequences, with around 40% observed a single time. This CDR3 has 13 residues. V lost 7 bases to trimming and J lost 1 base, with 11 bases between them. Material for sequencing was blood. The clonotype comes from a human donor in good health. The chain couples TRBV12-3 or TRBV12-4 to TRBJ2-7, with D perhaps assigned TRBD1 or TRBD2 (6 bases each). The CDR3 DNA reads TGTGCCAGCACCCAAGGGGGGTCCTACGAGCAGTACTTC. Residues: CASTQGGSYEQYF.